Presented here are 28 T cell receptor beta chains from one specimen sequenced in a study of shared clonotypes between healthy human individuals. TCRdb keeps only in-frame clones here, not all; method: immunoSEQ multiplex PCR. The sample gives about 980,000 clones, 76% of which show up once; about 1.5% is in the top ten. Material for sequencing was memory CD4+ T cells sorted from blood. The subset was: CD45RA-negative fraction. These receptors were taken from a man aged 18 to 30 in good health.

As DNA, the CDR3 is TGTGCCAGCAGCTTTGCTACAGTTTCTTACGAGCAGTACTTC. Amino acid sequence: CASSFATVSYEQYF. J is TRBJ2-7 and V is TRBV7-9, with D unclear. V lost 3 bases to trimming and J lost 4 bases, with 13 bases between them. Germline loops: CDR1 SEHNR, CDR2 FQNEAQ (reference sequence). This CDR3 has 14 amino acids.

The chain couples TRBV10-3 to TRBJ2-3, with 7 bases that match TRBD1. The CDR3 consists of 15 residues. The junction had 8 bases not matched to a gene; V was cut back by 5 bases and J by 3 bases. In germline, CDR1 is ENHRY, CDR2 SYGVKD. The CDR3 sequence: CAISPDRVGTDTQYF. As DNA, the CDR3 is TGTGCCATCAGTCCCGACAGGGTTGGGACAGATACGCAGTATTTT.

As concerns this clone: The same CDR3 arises from other DNA sequences in this sample as well. The chain carries TRBV6-5 and TRBJ2-7, with D uncertain. This CDR3 is built from 12 residues. The V end lost 8 bases, the J end lost 2 bases, and 10 bases lay between the germline ends. Germline CDR1 and CDR2: MNHEY and SVGAGI. For the CDR3, the DNA is TGTGCCAGCTCACAAGGCCCCTACGAGCAGTACTTC. It yields the protein CASSQGPYEQYF.

This rearrangement joins TRBV2 to TRBJ2-3; 10 bases are a match to TRBD1. The V gene end was trimmed by 8 bases and the J gene end by 5 bases; junction bases not matched to a gene: 7. There are 14 residues in the CDR3. Germline CDR1 is SNHLY and CDR2 is FYNNEI. Here the CDR3 reads CASGGQGMLDTQYF. The DNA for the CDR3 is TGTGCCAGCGGGGGACAGGGGATGTTAGATACGCAGTATTTT.

The chain links TRBV7-2 to TRBJ2-2; D gene uncertain. The CDR3 contains 14 residues. Trimming removed 1 base at V and 6 bases at J, with 9 bases between. CDR1 is SGHTA and CDR2 is FQGNSA in the germline V gene. The CDR3 DNA reads TGTGCCAGCAGCTTAGGGTTTCGATCCGGGGAGCTGTTTTTT. Its protein product is CASSLGFRSGELFF.

Points on this clone: Relative to the germline gene, one junction end is altered; a read error may explain this. The chain joins TRBV7-9 to TRBJ1-5; unclear D gene. The germline CDR1 and CDR2 sequences are SEHNR and FQNEAQ (reference sequence). CDR3 length: 13 residues. CDR3 loop: CAGSQSWAQPQHF. The CDR3 DNA follows: TGTGCCGGCAGCCAAAGTTGGGCTCAGCCCCAGCATTTT.

V usage is TRBV5-5 and J usage is TRBJ1-2; D call uncertain. CDR1 is SGHKS and CDR2 is YYEKEE in the germline V gene (reference sequence). V lost 4 bases and J lost 4, with 11 bases in between. This CDR3 comprises 13 residues. The CDR3 is CASSPMAFYGYTF. The CDR3 DNA sequence: TGTGCCAGCAGCCCAATGGCCTTCTATGGCTACACCTTC.

V usage is TRBV2 and J usage is TRBJ2-3, with a possible D match to TRBD1 (5 bases). CDR1 is SNHLY, CDR2 FYNNEI, per germline. CDR3 length: 14 residues. The V end was cut by 5 bases, the J end by 3 bases, with 12 bases between. The CDR3 is CASSYRWGTDTQYF. The CDR3 DNA reads as TGTGCCAGCAGTTACAGGTGGGGTACAGATACGCAGTATTTT.

The chain combines TRBV27 with TRBJ2-6; 7 bases match TRBD1. This CDR3 spans 15 amino acids. Germline V gene data show CDR1 as MNHEY and CDR2 as SMNVEV (reference sequence). J was trimmed by 2 bases and V by 6 bases; bases with no gene match: 4. Here the CDR3 reads CASSLTGAGANVLTF. The CDR3 bases are TGTGCCAGCAGCCTTACAGGGGCTGGGGCCAACGTCCTGACTTTC. The variable domain in full, completed from reference TRBV27 and TRBJ2-6, reads EAQVTQNPRYLITVTGKKLTVTCSQNMNHEYMSWYRQDPGLGLRQIYYSMNVEVTDKGDVPEGYKVSRKEKRNFPLILESPSPNQTSLYFCASSLTGAGANVLTFGAGSRLTVL.

The rearrangement uses TRBV2 and TRBJ2-4; D could derive from TRBD1 or TRBD2 (5 bases each). The CDR3 sequence is 15 residues long. V lost 5 bases, J lost 5 bases, and 16 bases lay in between. CDR1 is SNHLY and CDR2 is FYNNEI in the germline V gene. CDR3 sequence reads: CASSSYTGTQNIQYF. The DNA of the CDR3 is TGTGCCAGCAGTTCTTATACCGGGACCCAAAACATTCAGTACTTC.

This clone has only one observation. The chain joins TRBV5-6 to TRBJ1-4; D might be TRBD1 (6 bases). V shed 2 bases and J shed 5 bases, with 13 bases lying between them. The germline gives CDR1 SGHDT, CDR2 YYEEEE. This CDR3 contains 15 residues. CDR3 sequence reads: CASSFYRAGNEKLFF. The CDR3 DNA sequence: TGTGCCAGCAGCTTCTACAGGGCCGGGAATGAAAAACTGTTTTTT.

J is TRBJ2-7 and V is TRBV7-2; 9 bases match TRBD1. V shed 5 bases and J 2 bases; nucleotides not matched to a gene: 10. Germline V gene lookup returns CDR1 SGHTA and CDR2 FQGNSA. The length of the CDR3 is 16 residues. The CDR3 nucleotides read TGTGCCAGCAGCCGCACCGGGACAGGGTACACCTACGAGCAGTACTTC. Translation gives CASSRTGTGYTYEQYF.

CDR3: CASSHDRAGYTF. In DNA form, the CDR3 reads TGCGCCAGCAGCCACGACAGGGCCGGCTACACCTTC. This sequence joins TRBV5-1 and TRBJ1-2, with TRBD1 matching 7 bases. This CDR3 has 12 amino acids. Trimming at V came to 4 bases and at J to 8 bases, leaving 5 bases not matched to a gene. Per germline, CDR1 SGHRS and CDR2 YFSETQ. The whole variable domain, filled in from reference TRBV5-1 and TRBJ1-2, reads KAGVTQTPRYLIKTRGQQVTLSCSPISGHRSVSWYQQTPGQGLQFLFEYFSETQRNKGNFPGRFSGRQFSNSRSEMNVSTLELGDSALYLCASSHDRAGYTFGSGTRLTVV.

The V gene is TRBV5-8, the J gene TRBJ2-2, with TRBD1 identical over 9 bases. Germline CDR1 is SGHTS and CDR2 is YDEGEE. The J segment lost 3 bases and the V segment lost 0 bases, leaving 3 bases of the junction unmatched. CDR3 length: 16 residues. CDR3 sequence reads: CASSLARTGDTGELFF. The CDR3 coding sequence is TGTGCCAGCAGCTTGGCCAGGACAGGGGACACCGGGGAGCTGTTTTTT.

The rearrangement links TRBV19 to TRBJ1-5; unclear D gene. The V gene lost 1 base and the J gene lost 4 bases, with 11 bases spanning the gap. The CDR3 contains 15 residues. Germline loops: CDR1 LNHDA, CDR2 SQIVND (reference sequence). The CDR3, as DNA: TGTGCCAGTAGTATAGGCGGGTCCATGAATCAGCCCCAGCATTTT. This codes for CASSIGGSMNQPQHF.

This clone appeared a few times. The chain recombines TRBV9 with TRBJ1-4; TRBD1 aligns across 11 bases. After removal of 3 bases from V and 4 bases from J, the junction contained 5 bases not matched to a gene. Germline V CDR1 and CDR2: SGDLS, YYNGEE. There are 16 residues in the CDR3. CDR3 nucleotide sequence: TGTGCCAGCAGCGCGGACAGGGGGCGCGGTAATGAAAAACTGTTTTTT. The encoded protein is CASSADRGRGNEKLFF. The variable domain in full, completed from reference TRBV9 and TRBJ1-4, reads DSGVTQTPKHLITATGQRVTLRCSPRSGDLSVYWYQQSLDQGLQFLIQYYNGEERAKGNILERFSAQQFPDLHSELNLSSLELGDSALYFCASSADRGRGNEKLFFGSGTQLSVL.

This chain joins TRBV25-1 and TRBJ1-4, with D possibly TRBD1 on 5 matching bases. Trimming pared 4 bases from V and 7 bases from J, leaving 10 bases between. Looked up from germline, CDR1 is MGHDK and CDR2 is SYGVNS. This CDR3 region has 13 residues. CDR3 in DNA: TGTGCCAGCAGTGCGGGGGGAGGTGAAAAACTGTTTTTT. It specifies CASSAGGGEKLFF.

The J gene is TRBJ1-2, the V gene TRBV6-5; TRBD1 might be the D (5 bases). CDR1 is MNHEY, CDR2 SVGAGI, per germline. This CDR3 contains 14 residues. V lost 2 bases and J 5 bases, leaving 12 bases between the germline ends. CDR3 region: CASSYVGGKYGYTF. The CDR3 DNA is TGTGCCAGCAGTTACGTCGGGGGAAAGTATGGCTACACCTTC.

This clone came up once. The chain has TRBV9 and TRBJ1-6, with TRBD1 matching 9 bases. The CDR3 is 15 amino acids. The germline V gene encodes CDR1 SGDLS and CDR2 YYNGEE. Trimming removed 3 bases from V and 6 bases from J; junction bases left unmatched: 4. CDR3 loop: CASSGRTGANSPLHF. CDR3 nucleotide sequence: TGTGCCAGCAGCGGTAGGACAGGGGCTAATTCACCCCTCCACTTT.

The V gene is TRBV7-9, the J gene TRBJ2-5; the D gene is possibly TRBD1 (6 bases). Germline V lookup: CDR1 SEHNR, CDR2 FQNEAQ (reference sequence). V was clipped by 4 bases and J by 1 base, with 13 bases between them. This CDR3 is built from 15 residues. The CDR3 DNA is TGTGCCAGCAGCTCACAGGGTAATATCCAAGAGACCCAGTACTTC. The encoded protein is CASSSQGNIQETQYF.

This chain joins TRBV4-1 and TRBJ2-5; 8 bases line up with TRBD1. The J segment lost 5 bases and the V segment lost 0 bases, leaving 8 bases of the junction unmatched. The CDR3 has 16 amino acids. CDR1 MGHRA and CDR2 YSYEKL come from the germline V gene. Here the CDR3 reads CASSQDIRQGWETQYF. DNA for the CDR3: TGCGCCAGCAGCCAAGACATTAGACAGGGGTGGGAGACCCAGTACTTC.

J is TRBJ2-1 and V is TRBV11-2; tentative D call: TRBD2 (5 bases). The V end was cut by 2 bases, the J end by 4 bases, with 9 bases between. Germline CDR1 and CDR2: SGHAT and FQNNGV. CDR3 length: 14 amino acids. The CDR3 region has the DNA TGTGCCAGCAGCTTACAGCGGATATACAATGAGCAGTTCTTC. This gives the protein CASSLQRIYNEQFF.

J is TRBJ2-7 and V is TRBV5-6; no definite D call. Trimming took off 6 bases at V and 6 bases at J, with 19 bases between the two ends. CDR1 and CDR2 (germline): SGHDT, YYEEEE. The CDR3 is made up of 14 amino acids. CDR3 sequence (DNA): TGTGCCAGCATCCGACAAGGTGTCACCGGCGAGCAGTACTTC. As protein: CASIRQGVTGEQYF.

V and J are TRBV7-8 and TRBJ1-5; D is uncertain. Germline assignment: CDR1 SGHVS and CDR2 FQNEAQ. This CDR3 is 15 amino acids long. V lost 9 bases and J lost 0, with 15 bases in between. Written as DNA, the CDR3 is TGTGCCAGTACCCCGGGAGCTTCTAGCAATCAGCCCCAGCATTTT. It yields the protein CASTPGASSNQPQHF.

The V gene is TRBV27, the J gene TRBJ1-4; 9 bases map to TRBD1. Germline CDR1 is MNHEY and CDR2 is SMNVEV (reference sequence). CDR3 length: 12 residues. V shed 6 bases and J 11 bases; nucleotides not matched to a gene: 4. The CDR3 protein is CASRQDRGKLFF. The CDR3 coding sequence is TGTGCCAGCAGACAAGACAGGGGGAAACTGTTTTTT.

The rearrangement uses TRBV6-5 and TRBJ1-6; D is possibly TRBD1 (6 bases). Trimming took off 7 bases at V and 7 bases at J, with 17 bases between the two ends. Germline V CDR1 and CDR2: MNHEY, SVGAGI. The length of the CDR3 is 15 residues. The CDR3 spells CASTPRGGPNSPLHF. CDR3 DNA sequence: TGTGCCAGCACCCCACGGGGGGGCCCCAATTCACCCCTCCACTTT.

The rearrangement uses TRBV5-1 and TRBJ2-5, with TRBD2 matching over 12 bases. In germline, CDR1 is SGHRS, CDR2 YFSETQ. Unmatched junction bases numbered 5, after V lost 6 bases and J lost 5 bases. The CDR3 is made up of 14 amino acids. CDR3 sequence (DNA): TGCGCCAGCACCCCGACTAGCGGGGGTGAGACCCAGTACTTC. Residues: CASTPTSGGETQYF.

V gene TRBV9 combines with J gene TRBJ2-3; 9 bases fit TRBD2. Losses at the gene ends were 0 bases for V and 5 bases for J; bases not matched to a gene: 7. Germline V CDR1 and CDR2: SGDLS, YYNGEE. The CDR3 totals 16 residues. CDR3 sequence reads: CASSVGSSGAVDTQYF. CDR3 nucleotides: TGTGCCAGCAGCGTAGGCTCTAGCGGGGCGGTAGATACGCAGTATTTT.